A selection of T cell receptor beta chains follows, all from one sample in a study of cytomegalovirus exposure and HLA in healthy donors. Using immunoSEQ multiplex PCR, the repertoire was profiled, and TCRdb retains in-frame clones only, with some absent. This table has about 140,000 clones, approximately 82% appearing once. The sequenced sample was PBMCs. All receptors derive from a young man in good health and CMV-seropositive. CDR3s include the opening cysteine and the closing phenylalanine or tryptophan. A D gene is named only where the DNA matches it firmly. Part of the rows lack a size; the others show once, few, many or a class for expanded clones.

d_call: -
clone_size: -
v_call: TRBV11-3
j_call: TRBJ2-7
cdr3_aa: CASSPGYRTYEQYF
cdr3_nt: TGTGCCAGCAGCCCAGGGTATAGGACCTACGAGCAGTACTTC

d_call: -
clone_size: -
v_call: TRBV7-9
j_call: TRBJ2-7
cdr3_aa: CASSLELARYEQYF
cdr3_nt: TGTGCCAGCAGCTTAGAACTAGCCCGATACGAGCAGTACTTC

d_call: -
clone_size: -
v_call: TRBV6-5
j_call: TRBJ2-5
cdr3_aa: CASQGGETQYF
cdr3_nt: TGTGCCAGCCAGGGTGGAGAGACCCAGTACTTC

d_call: TRBD2
clone_size: -
v_call: TRBV7-2
j_call: TRBJ2-7
cdr3_aa: CASSSPGLAGGVDEQYF
cdr3_nt: TGTGCCAGCAGCTCGCCGGGACTAGCGGGAGGTGTTGACGAGCAGTACTTC

d_call: TRBD1
clone_size: -
v_call: TRBV18
j_call: TRBJ1-6
cdr3_aa: CASSPGQGWNSPLHF
cdr3_nt: TGTGCCAGCTCACCAGGACAGGGCTGGAATTCACCCCTCCACTTT

d_call: TRBD2
clone_size: -
v_call: TRBV7-2
j_call: TRBJ2-1
cdr3_aa: CASRGTSGYNEQFF
cdr3_nt: TGTGCCAGCAGAGGGACTAGCGGATACAATGAGCAGTTCTTC

d_call: TRBD1
clone_size: -
v_call: TRBV28
j_call: TRBJ1-5
cdr3_aa: CASSLPGTGIQPQHF
cdr3_nt: TGTGCCAGCAGTTTACCCGGGACAGGGATTCAGCCCCAGCATTTT

d_call: -
clone_size: -
v_call: TRBV30
j_call: TRBJ2-1
cdr3_aa: CAWIGPSSYNEQFF
cdr3_nt: TGTGCCTGGATTGGTCCTAGCTCCTACAATGAGCAGTTCTTC

d_call: -
clone_size: -
v_call: TRBV18
j_call: TRBJ2-2
cdr3_aa: CASSPRSGDPNTGELFF
cdr3_nt: TGTGCCAGCTCCCCGCGCTCAGGGGATCCGAACACCGGGGAGCTGTTTTTT

d_call: -
clone_size: once
v_call: TRBV21-1
j_call: TRBJ1-3
cdr3_aa: CASSKGPGHSGNTIYF
cdr3_nt: TGTGCCAGCAGCAAAGGTCCTGGACACTCTGGAAACACCATATATTTT

d_call: -
clone_size: -
v_call: TRBV5-1
j_call: TRBJ2-1
cdr3_aa: CASSLGGQFEQFF
cdr3_nt: TGCGCCAGCAGCTTGGGGGGACAATTTGAGCAGTTCTTC

d_call: -
clone_size: -
v_call: TRBV2
j_call: TRBJ1-1
cdr3_aa: CASSERGIMNTEAFF
cdr3_nt: TGTGCCAGCAGTGAACGGGGGATCATGAACACTGAAGCTTTCTTT

d_call: TRBD1
clone_size: -
v_call: TRBV6-5
j_call: TRBJ2-7
cdr3_aa: CASSYTGTGNEQYF
cdr3_nt: TGTGCCAGCAGTTACACCGGGACAGGCAACGAGCAGTACTTC

d_call: TRBD2
clone_size: -
v_call: TRBV28
j_call: TRBJ2-1
cdr3_aa: CASPGLAGEQFF
cdr3_nt: TGTGCCAGCCCGGGACTAGCGGGAGAGCAGTTCTTC

d_call: -
clone_size: once
v_call: TRBV28
j_call: TRBJ1-2
cdr3_aa: CASSLIGVTYGYTF
cdr3_nt: TGTGCCAGCAGTTTAATCGGTGTTACCTATGGCTACACCTTC

d_call: -
clone_size: -
v_call: TRBV5-1
j_call: TRBJ1-5
cdr3_aa: CASSPGGVSNQPQHF
cdr3_nt: TGCGCCAGCAGCCCGGGAGGAGTTTCCAATCAGCCCCAGCATTTT

d_call: -
clone_size: -
v_call: TRBV28
j_call: TRBJ1-5
cdr3_aa: CASFSQISINQPQHF
cdr3_nt: TGTGCCAGCTTCTCCCAAATTTCTATCAATCAGCCCCAGCATTTT

d_call: TRBD2
clone_size: -
v_call: TRBV2
j_call: TRBJ2-2
cdr3_aa: CASSGAGGPTGELFF
cdr3_nt: TGTGCTTCCAGCGGGGCGGGAGGGCCCACCGGGGAGCTGTTTTTT

d_call: -
clone_size: -
v_call: TRBV6-4
j_call: TRBJ2-1
cdr3_aa: CASSDMPSTYNEQFF
cdr3_nt: TGTGCCAGCAGTGACATGCCAAGCACCTACAATGAGCAGTTCTTC

d_call: -
clone_size: -
v_call: TRBV28
j_call: TRBJ2-5
cdr3_aa: CASSPPGHLGETQYF
cdr3_nt: TGTGCCAGCAGTCCCCCGGGACACCTGGGCGAGACCCAGTACTTC

d_call: -
clone_size: -
v_call: TRBV10-3
j_call: TRBJ2-5
cdr3_aa: CAISETPEMGQETQYF
cdr3_nt: TGTGCCATCAGTGAAACCCCGGAGATGGGCCAAGAGACCCAGTACTTC

d_call: TRBD1
clone_size: -
v_call: TRBV27
j_call: TRBJ2-2
cdr3_aa: CASSSNLLPGQGYTGELFF
cdr3_nt: TGTGCCAGCAGTTCCAACTTATTACCGGGACAGGGGTACACCGGGGAGCTGTTTTTT

d_call: -
clone_size: -
v_call: TRBV11-2
j_call: TRBJ2-2
cdr3_aa: CASHRGGNTGELFF
cdr3_nt: TGTGCCAGCCACCGGGGAGGGAACACCGGGGAGCTGTTTTTT

d_call: -
clone_size: -
v_call: TRBV5-1
j_call: TRBJ2-2
cdr3_aa: CASSTVGATGELFF
cdr3_nt: TGCGCCAGCAGCACCGTGGGGGCCACCGGGGAGCTGTTTTTT

d_call: TRBD2
clone_size: -
v_call: TRBV9
j_call: TRBJ2-2
cdr3_aa: CASSAIAGGRVTGELFF
cdr3_nt: TGTGCCAGCAGCGCCATCGCCGGGGGGAGGGTCACCGGGGAGCTGTTTTTT

d_call: -
clone_size: many
v_call: TRBV5-1
j_call: TRBJ1-1
cdr3_aa: CASSPLSTENTEAFF
cdr3_nt: TGCGCCAGCAGCCCCCTTTCGACAGAGAACACTGAAGCTTTCTTT

d_call: -
clone_size: -
v_call: TRBV5-1
j_call: TRBJ2-2
cdr3_aa: CASSLAEGNTGELFF
cdr3_nt: TGCGCCAGCAGCTTGGCCGAGGGTAACACCGGGGAGCTGTTTTTT

d_call: -
clone_size: -
v_call: TRBV5-1
j_call: TRBJ1-1
cdr3_aa: CASSLGLDTEAFF
cdr3_nt: TGCGCCAGCAGCTTGGGACTGGACACTGAAGCTTTCTTT

d_call: -
clone_size: -
v_call: TRBV2
j_call: TRBJ1-4
cdr3_aa: CASSERGSATNEKLFF
cdr3_nt: TGTGCCAGCAGTGAGAGGGGGAGTGCAACTAATGAAAAACTGTTTTTT

d_call: -
clone_size: -
v_call: TRBV2
j_call: TRBJ1-1
cdr3_aa: CASTDGQLEAFF
cdr3_nt: TGTGCCAGCACTGACGGACAGCTGGAAGCTTTCTTT

d_call: -
clone_size: -
v_call: TRBV7-2
j_call: TRBJ2-3
cdr3_aa: CASSLGVGGGPDTQYF
cdr3_nt: TGTGCCAGCAGCTTAGGGGTGGGGGGGGGCCCCGATACGCAGTATTTT

d_call: TRBD2
clone_size: -
v_call: TRBV7-3
j_call: TRBJ2-3
cdr3_aa: CSSSPGLAEGTDTQYF
cdr3_nt: TGTTCCAGCAGCCCCGGACTAGCGGAGGGGACAGATACGCAGTATTTT

d_call: TRBD1
clone_size: once
v_call: TRBV6-1
j_call: TRBJ2-7
cdr3_aa: CASSADRVAEQYF
cdr3_nt: TGTGCCAGCAGTGCGGACAGGGTGGCCGAGCAGTACTTC

d_call: -
clone_size: -
v_call: TRBV4-1
j_call: TRBJ2-7
cdr3_aa: CASSQGWGPYEQYF
cdr3_nt: TGCGCCAGCAGCCAAGGGTGGGGGCCCTACGAGCAGTACTTC

d_call: -
clone_size: -
v_call: TRBV18
j_call: TRBJ1-2
cdr3_aa: CASSPPSVGSRLGYTF
cdr3_nt: TGTGCCAGCTCACCTCCCTCCGTCGGGTCCCGCCTTGGCTACACCTTC

d_call: TRBD1
clone_size: -
v_call: TRBV14
j_call: TRBJ1-4
cdr3_aa: CASSLNRGANEKLFF
cdr3_nt: TGTGCCAGCAGCCTCAACAGGGGAGCTAATGAAAAACTGTTTTTT

d_call: -
clone_size: -
v_call: TRBV2
j_call: TRBJ1-1
cdr3_aa: CASRPGGAEAFF
cdr3_nt: TGTGCCAGCAGGCCCGGAGGGGCTGAAGCTTTCTTT

d_call: TRBD1
clone_size: -
v_call: TRBV13
j_call: TRBJ2-5
cdr3_aa: CASSRKPGQELQETQYF
cdr3_nt: TGTGCCAGCAGCCGGAAGCCGGGACAGGAGCTCCAAGAGACCCAGTACTTC

d_call: -
clone_size: -
v_call: TRBV10-2
j_call: TRBJ2-3
cdr3_aa: CASTVQGGQTDTQYF
cdr3_nt: TGCGCCAGCACGGTGCAGGGAGGTCAGACAGATACGCAGTATTTT

d_call: -
clone_size: -
v_call: TRBV5-1
j_call: TRBJ1-6
cdr3_aa: CASSLSTGDSPLHF
cdr3_nt: TGCGCCAGCAGCTTGAGTACGGGGGATTCACCCCTCCACTTT

d_call: TRBD2
clone_size: -
v_call: TRBV14
j_call: TRBJ2-5
cdr3_aa: CASSQGGLAGVLQETQYF
cdr3_nt: TGTGCCAGCAGCCAAGGGGGACTAGCGGGGGTCCTACAAGAGACCCAGTACTTC

d_call: -
clone_size: -
v_call: TRBV28
j_call: TRBJ2-3
cdr3_aa: CASSWGRRDTDTQYF
cdr3_nt: TGTGCCAGCAGTTGGGGCAGGCGGGACACAGATACGCAGTATTTT